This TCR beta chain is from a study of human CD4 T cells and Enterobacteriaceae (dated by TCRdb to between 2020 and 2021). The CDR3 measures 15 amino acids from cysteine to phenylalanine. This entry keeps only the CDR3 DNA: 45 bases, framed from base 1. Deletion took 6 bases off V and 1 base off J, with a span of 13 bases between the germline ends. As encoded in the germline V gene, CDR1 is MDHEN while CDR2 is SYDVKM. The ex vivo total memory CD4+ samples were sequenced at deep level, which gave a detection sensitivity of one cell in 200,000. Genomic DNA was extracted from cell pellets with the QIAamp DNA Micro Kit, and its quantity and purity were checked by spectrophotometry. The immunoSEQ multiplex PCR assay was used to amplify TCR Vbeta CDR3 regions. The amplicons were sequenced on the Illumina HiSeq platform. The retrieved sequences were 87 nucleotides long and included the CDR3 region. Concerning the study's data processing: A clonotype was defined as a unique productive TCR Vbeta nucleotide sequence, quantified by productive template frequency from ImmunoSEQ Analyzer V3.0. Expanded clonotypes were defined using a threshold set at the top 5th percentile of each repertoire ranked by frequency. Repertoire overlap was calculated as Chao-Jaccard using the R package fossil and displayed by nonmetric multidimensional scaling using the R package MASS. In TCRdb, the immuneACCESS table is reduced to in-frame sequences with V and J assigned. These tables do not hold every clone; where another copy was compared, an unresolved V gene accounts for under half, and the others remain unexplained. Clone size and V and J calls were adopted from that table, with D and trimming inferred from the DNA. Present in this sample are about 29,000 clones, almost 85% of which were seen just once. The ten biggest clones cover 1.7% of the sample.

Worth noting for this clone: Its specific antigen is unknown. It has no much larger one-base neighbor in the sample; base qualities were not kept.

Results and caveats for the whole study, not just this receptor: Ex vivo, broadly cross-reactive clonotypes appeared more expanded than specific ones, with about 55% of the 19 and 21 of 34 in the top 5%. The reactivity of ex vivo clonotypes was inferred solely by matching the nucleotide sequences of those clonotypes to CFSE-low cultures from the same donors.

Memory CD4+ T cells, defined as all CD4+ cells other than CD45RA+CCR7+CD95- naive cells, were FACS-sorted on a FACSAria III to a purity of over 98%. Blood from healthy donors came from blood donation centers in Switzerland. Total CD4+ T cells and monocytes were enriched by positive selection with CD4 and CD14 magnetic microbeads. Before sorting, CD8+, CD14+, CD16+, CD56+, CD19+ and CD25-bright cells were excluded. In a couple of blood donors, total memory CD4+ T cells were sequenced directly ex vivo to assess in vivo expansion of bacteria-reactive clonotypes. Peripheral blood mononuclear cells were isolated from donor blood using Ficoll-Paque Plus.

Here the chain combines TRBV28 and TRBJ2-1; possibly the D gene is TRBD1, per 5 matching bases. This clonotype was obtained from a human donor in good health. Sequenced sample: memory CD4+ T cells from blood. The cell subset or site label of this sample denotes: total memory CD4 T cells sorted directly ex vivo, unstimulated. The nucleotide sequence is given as TGTGCCAGCAGGCGATCAACAGGATCCTACAATGAGCAGTTCTTC. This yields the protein CASRRSTGSYNEQFF.